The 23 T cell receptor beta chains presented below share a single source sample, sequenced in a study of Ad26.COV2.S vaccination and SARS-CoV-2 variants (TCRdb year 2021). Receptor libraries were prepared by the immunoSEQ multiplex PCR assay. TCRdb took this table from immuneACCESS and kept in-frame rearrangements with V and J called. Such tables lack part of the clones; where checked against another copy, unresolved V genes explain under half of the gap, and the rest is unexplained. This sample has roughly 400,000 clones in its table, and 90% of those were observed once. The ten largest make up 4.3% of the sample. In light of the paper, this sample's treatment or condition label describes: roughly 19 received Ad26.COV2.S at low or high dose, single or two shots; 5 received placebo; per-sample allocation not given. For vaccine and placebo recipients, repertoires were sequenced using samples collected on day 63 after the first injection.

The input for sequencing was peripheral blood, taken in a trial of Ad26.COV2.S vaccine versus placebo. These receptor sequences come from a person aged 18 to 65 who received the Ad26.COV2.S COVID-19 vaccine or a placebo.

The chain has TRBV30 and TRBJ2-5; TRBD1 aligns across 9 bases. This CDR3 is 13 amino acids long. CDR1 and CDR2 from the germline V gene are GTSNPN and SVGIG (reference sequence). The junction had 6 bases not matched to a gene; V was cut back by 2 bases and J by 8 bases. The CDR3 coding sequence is TGTGCCTGGAGTCCCAGACAGGGGGTCACCCAGTACTTC. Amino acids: CAWSPRQGVTQYF.

As DNA, the CDR3 is TGTGCCAGCAGCTTGGACAGCTACAATGAGCAGTTCTTC. Translated: CASSLDSYNEQFF. The chain carries TRBV7-2 and TRBJ2-1; D possibly corresponds to TRBD1 (6 bases). The CDR3 runs 13 residues. V lost 3 bases, J lost 3 bases, and 6 bases lay in between. Looked up from germline, CDR1 is SGHTA and CDR2 is FQGNSA.

CDR3 DNA: TGTGCCAGCACCGGGACTCTGAACACCGGGGAGCTGTTTTTT. Translation gives CASTGTLNTGELFF. The chain links TRBV21-1 to TRBJ2-2; whether TRBD2, the table's D call, matches the DNA was not checked. TRBV21-1 is a pseudogene segment. This CDR3 region has 14 residues.

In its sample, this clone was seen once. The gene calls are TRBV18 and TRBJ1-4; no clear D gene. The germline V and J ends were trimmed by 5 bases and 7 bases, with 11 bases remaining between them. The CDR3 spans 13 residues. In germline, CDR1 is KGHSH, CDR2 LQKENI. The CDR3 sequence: CASSNGLREKLFF. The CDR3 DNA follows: TGTGCCAGCTCAAACGGGTTACGTGAAAAACTGTTTTTT. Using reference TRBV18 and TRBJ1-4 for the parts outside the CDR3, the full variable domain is NAGVMQNPRHLVRRRGQEARLRCSPMKGHSHVYWYRQLPEEGLKFMVYLQKENIIDESGMPKERFSAEFPKEGPSILRIQQVVRGDSAAYFCASSNGLREKLFFGSGTQLSVL.

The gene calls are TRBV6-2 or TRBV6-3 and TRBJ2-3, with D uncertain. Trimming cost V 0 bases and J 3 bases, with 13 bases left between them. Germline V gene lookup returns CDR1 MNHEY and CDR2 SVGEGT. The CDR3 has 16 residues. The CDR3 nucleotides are TGTGCCAGCAGTTACTCGGCGACACGAAATACAGATACGCAGTATTTT. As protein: CASSYSATRNTDTQYF.

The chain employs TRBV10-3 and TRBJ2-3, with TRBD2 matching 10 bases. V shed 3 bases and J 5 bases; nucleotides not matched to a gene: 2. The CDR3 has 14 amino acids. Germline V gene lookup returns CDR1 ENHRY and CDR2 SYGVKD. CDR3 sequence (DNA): TGTGCCATCAGTGAAGGGACTAGCGAAGATACGCAGTATTTT. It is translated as CAISEGTSEDTQYF.

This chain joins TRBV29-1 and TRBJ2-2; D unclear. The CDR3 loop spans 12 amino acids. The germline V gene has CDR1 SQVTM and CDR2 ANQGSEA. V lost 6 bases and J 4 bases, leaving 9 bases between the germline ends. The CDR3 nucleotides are TGCAGCGTCCAAGGGCCCACCGGGGAGCTGTTTTTT. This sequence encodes CSVQGPTGELFF.

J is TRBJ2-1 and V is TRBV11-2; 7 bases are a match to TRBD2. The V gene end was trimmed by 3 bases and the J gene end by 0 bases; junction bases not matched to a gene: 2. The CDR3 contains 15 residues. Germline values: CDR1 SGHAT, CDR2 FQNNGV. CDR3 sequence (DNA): TGTGCCAGCAGCTTCCGCGGGAGCTCCTACAATGAGCAGTTCTTC. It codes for CASSFRGSSYNEQFF.

CDR3 protein: CASSLGGQGMREQYF. The CDR3 DNA sequence: TGCGCCAGCAGCTTGGGCGGACAGGGAATGAGGGAGCAGTACTTC. The V gene is TRBV5-1, the J gene TRBJ2-7; 8 nucleotides match TRBD1. Germline CDR1 and CDR2: SGHRS and YFSETQ. This CDR3 comprises 15 residues. Losses at the gene ends were 0 bases for V and 7 bases for J; bases not matched to a gene: 9. The variable domain in full, completed from reference TRBV5-1 and TRBJ2-7, reads KAGVTQTPRYLIKTRGQQVTLSCSPISGHRSVSWYQQTPGQGLQFLFEYFSETQRNKGNFPGRFSGRQFSNSRSEMNVSTLELGDSALYLCASSLGGQGMREQYFGPGTRLTVT.

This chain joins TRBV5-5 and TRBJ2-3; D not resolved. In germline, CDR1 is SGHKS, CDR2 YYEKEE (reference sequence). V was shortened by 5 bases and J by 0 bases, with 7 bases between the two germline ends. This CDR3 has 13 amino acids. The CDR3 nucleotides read TGTGCCAGCAGGCCCCTTAGCACAGATACGCAGTATTTT. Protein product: CASRPLSTDTQYF.

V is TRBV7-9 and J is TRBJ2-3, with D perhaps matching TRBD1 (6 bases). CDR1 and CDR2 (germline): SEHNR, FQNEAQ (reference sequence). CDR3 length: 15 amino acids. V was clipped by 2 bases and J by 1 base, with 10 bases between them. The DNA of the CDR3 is TGTGCCAGCAGCTTAATCGGACAGCGCACAGATACGCAGTATTTT. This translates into CASSLIGQRTDTQYF.

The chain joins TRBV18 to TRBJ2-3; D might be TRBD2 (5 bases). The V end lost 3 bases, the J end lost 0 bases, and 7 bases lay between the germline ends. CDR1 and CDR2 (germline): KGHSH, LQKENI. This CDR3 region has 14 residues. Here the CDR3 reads CASSPRGSTDTQYF. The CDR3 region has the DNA TGTGCCAGCTCACCTCGCGGGAGCACAGATACGCAGTATTTT.

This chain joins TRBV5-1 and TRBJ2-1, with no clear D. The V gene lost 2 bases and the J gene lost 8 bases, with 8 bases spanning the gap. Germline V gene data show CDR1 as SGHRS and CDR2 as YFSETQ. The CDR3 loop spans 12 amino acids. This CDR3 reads CASSFTDDEQFF. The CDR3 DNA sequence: TGCGCCAGCAGCTTTACCGACGATGAGCAGTTCTTC.

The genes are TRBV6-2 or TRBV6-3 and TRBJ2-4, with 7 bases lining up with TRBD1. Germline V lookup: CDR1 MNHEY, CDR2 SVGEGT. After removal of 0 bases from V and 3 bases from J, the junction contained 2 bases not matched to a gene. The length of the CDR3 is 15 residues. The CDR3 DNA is TGTGCCAGCAGTTACTCGGGGGACAGCAAAAACATTCAGTACTTC. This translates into CASSYSGDSKNIQYF.

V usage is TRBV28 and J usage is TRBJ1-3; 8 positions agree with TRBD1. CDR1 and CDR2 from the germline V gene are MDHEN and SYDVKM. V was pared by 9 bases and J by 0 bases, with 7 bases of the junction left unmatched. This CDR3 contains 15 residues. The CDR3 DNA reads TGTGCCAGTCACGCCGGGACAGGCTCTGGAAACACCATATATTTT. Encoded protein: CASHAGTGSGNTIYF.

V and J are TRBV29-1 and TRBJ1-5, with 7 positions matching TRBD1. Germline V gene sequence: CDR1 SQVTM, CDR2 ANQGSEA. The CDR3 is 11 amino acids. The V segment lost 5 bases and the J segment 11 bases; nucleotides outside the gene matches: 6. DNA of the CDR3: TGCAGCGTTCTAGTTGGACAGGCCCAGCATTTT. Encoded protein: CSVLVGQAQHF.

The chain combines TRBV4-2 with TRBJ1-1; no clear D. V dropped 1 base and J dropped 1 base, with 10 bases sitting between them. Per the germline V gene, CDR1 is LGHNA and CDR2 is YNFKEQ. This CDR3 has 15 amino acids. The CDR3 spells CASSQVARRNTEAFF. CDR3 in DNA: TGTGCCAGCAGCCAAGTGGCCCGCAGGAACACTGAAGCTTTCTTT.

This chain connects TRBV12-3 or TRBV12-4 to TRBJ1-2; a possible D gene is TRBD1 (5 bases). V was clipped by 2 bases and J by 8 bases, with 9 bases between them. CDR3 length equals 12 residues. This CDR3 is CASSLQGDGYTF. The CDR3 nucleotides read TGTGCCAGCAGTTTACAGGGTGACGGCTACACCTTC.

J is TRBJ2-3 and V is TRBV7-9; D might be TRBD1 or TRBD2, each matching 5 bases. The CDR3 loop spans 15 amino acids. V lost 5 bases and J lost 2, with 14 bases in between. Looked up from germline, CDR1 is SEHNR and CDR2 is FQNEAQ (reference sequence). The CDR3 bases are TGTGCCAGCAGCCGCACCCGGGGCCCCACAGATACGCAGTATTTT. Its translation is CASSRTRGPTDTQYF. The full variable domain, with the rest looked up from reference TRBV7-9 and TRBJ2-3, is DTGVSQNPRHKITKRGQNVTFRCDPISEHNRLYWYRQTLGQGPEFLTYFQNEAQLEKSRLLSDRFSAERPKGSFSTLEIQRTEQGDSAMYLCASSRTRGPTDTQYFGPGTRLTVL.

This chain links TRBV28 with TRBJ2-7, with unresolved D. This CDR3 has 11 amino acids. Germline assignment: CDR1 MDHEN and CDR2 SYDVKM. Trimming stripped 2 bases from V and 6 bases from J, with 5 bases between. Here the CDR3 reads CASSLGPEQYF. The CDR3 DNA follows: TGTGCCAGCAGTTTAGGGCCCGAGCAGTACTTC.

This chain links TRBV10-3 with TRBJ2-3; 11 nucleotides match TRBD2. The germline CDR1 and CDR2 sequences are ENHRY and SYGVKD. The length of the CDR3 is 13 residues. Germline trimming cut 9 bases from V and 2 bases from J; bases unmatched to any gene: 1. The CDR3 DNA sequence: TGTGCCATGGGACTAGCGGCCACAGATACGCAGTATTTT. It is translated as CAMGLAATDTQYF.

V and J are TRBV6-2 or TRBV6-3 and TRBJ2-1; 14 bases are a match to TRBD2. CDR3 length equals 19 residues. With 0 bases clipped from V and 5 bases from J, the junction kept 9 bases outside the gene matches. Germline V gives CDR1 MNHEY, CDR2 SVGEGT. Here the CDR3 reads CASSYSGLAGVGFNNEQFF. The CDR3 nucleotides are TGTGCCAGCAGTTACTCGGGACTAGCGGGAGTTGGGTTTAACAATGAGCAGTTCTTC.

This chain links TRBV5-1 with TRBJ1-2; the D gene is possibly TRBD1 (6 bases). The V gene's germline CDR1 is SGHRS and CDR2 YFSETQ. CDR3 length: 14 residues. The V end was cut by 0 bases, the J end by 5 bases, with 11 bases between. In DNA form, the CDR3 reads TGCGCCAGCAGCTTGGACAGGGTGGAGTATGGCTACACCTTC. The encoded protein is CASSLDRVEYGYTF.